This T cell receptor (beta chain) was obtained from a study of control samples from healthy donors and cancer patients. This CDR3 has 14 residues. The germline V gene encodes CDR1 SGHTA and CDR2 FQGNSA. V gave up 5 bases and J gave up 4 bases; unmatched junction bases: 4. Assay: immunoSEQ multiplex PCR; the TCRdb copy retains only in-frame clones and omits some. Of around 110,000 clones in the sample, roughly nine tenths were seen once. Input material: PBMCs. The chain employs TRBV7-2 and TRBJ1-5, with TRBD1 identical over 8 bases. The clonotype comes from a woman aged 50 to 65 with colorectal cancer. The CDR3 region has the DNA TGTGCCAGCAGCCGGACAGGGCGAAATCAGCCCCAGCATTTT. Protein product: CASSRTGRNQPQHF. Based on the CDR3 plus reference TRBV7-2 and TRBJ1-5, the full variable domain is GAGVSQSPSNKVTEKGKDVELRCDPISGHTALYWYRQSLGQGLEFLIYFQGNSAPDKSGLPSDRFSAERTGGSVSTLTIQRTQQEDSAVYLCASSRTGRNQPQHFGDGTRLSIL.